This T cell receptor beta chain was identified in a study of beta chain features in type 1 diabetes. Whole-study results and caveats: Short templates might get an advantage during PCR, and this would be equal in patients and controls. Type 1 diabetes patients had TCRB CDR3s that were shorter (moderately but significantly so) in all four CD4+ subsets.

In the case of this clone: The antigen remains undetermined.

Germline assignment: CDR1 MDHEN and CDR2 SYDVKM. The V end lost 6 bases, the J end lost 2 bases, and 15 bases lay between the germline ends. The CDR3 sequence is 15 residues long. Expressed TCRB transcripts were sequenced because the isolated RNA had all been reverse transcribed beforehand. This table comes from immunoSEQ multiplex PCR, and its TCRdb copy is limited to in-frame clones, with some not included. The data hold 310,000 or so clones, with 15% observed a single time. The chain is built from TRBV28 and TRBJ2-3; no clear D gene. The receptor was derived from a man aged 18 to 30 with type 1 diabetes. Sequenced material: naive CD4+ T cells from blood. DNA for the CDR3: TGTGCCAGCAGCGATCAAAACACCTTCACAGATACGCAGTATTTT. Its protein is CASSDQNTFTDTQYF. Complete variable domain (other parts from reference TRBV28 and TRBJ2-3): DVKVTQSSRYLVKRTGEKVFLECVQDMDHENMFWYRQDPGLGLRLIYFSYDVKMKEKGDIPEGYSVSREKKERFSLILESASTNQTSMYLCASSDQNTFTDTQYFGPGTRLTVL.